These 21 T cell receptor beta chains came from one sample sequenced in a study of control samples from healthy donors and cancer patients. The table came from immunoSEQ multiplex PCR; TCRdb's copy has only in-frame clones and leaves some out. The sample lists roughly 130,000 clones; under 95% were seen once. Sequencing was carried out using blood. The receptors derive from a man aged 18 to 30 in good health.

V gene TRBV4-1 combines with J gene TRBJ2-7, with TRBD1 matching 7 bases. This CDR3 is 14 amino acids long. V dropped 1 base and J dropped 2; count of bases not matched to a gene: 2. The germline V gene has CDR1 MGHRA and CDR2 YSYEKL. Here the CDR3 DNA reads TGCGCCAGCAGCCAAGGTGGACAGGCCTACGAGCAGTACTTC. Translating gives CASSQGGQAYEQYF.

This clone was observed a single time. The V and J genes are TRBV5-4 and TRBJ1-2; no clear D gene. Germline lookup yields CDR1 SGHNT and CDR2 YYREEE (reference sequence). The CDR3 is made up of 13 amino acids. Trimming removed 0 bases at V and 4 bases at J, with 7 bases between. The CDR3 is CASSLEGVYGYTF. CDR3 bases: TGTGCCAGCAGCTTGGAAGGAGTCTATGGCTACACCTTC.

This clone appeared a single time. J is TRBJ1-1 and V is TRBV6-4; possibly TRBD1 for D (5 bases). V shed 3 bases and J shed 1 base, with 9 bases lying between them. The CDR3 totals 14 residues. Germline lookup yields CDR1 MRHNA and CDR2 SNTAGT. The CDR3 region is CASSEGTENTEAFF. In DNA, the CDR3 is TGTGCCAGCAGTGAGGGGACCGAGAACACTGAAGCTTTCTTT.

The rearrangement uses TRBV12-3 or TRBV12-4 and TRBJ1-1; D is undetermined. The CDR3 runs 12 residues. Trimming shortened V by 3 bases and J by 5 bases, and 7 bases separated the two germline ends. This CDR3 reads CASSFWGTEAFF. The CDR3 DNA is TGTGCCAGCAGTTTTTGGGGTACTGAAGCTTTCTTT.

CDR3 residues: CASSFRRNTEAFF. The CDR3 bases are TGTGCCAGCAGCTTCCGCAGAAACACTGAAGCTTTCTTT. V and J are TRBV13 and TRBJ1-1, with D unclear. Germline CDR1 and CDR2: PRHDT and FYEKMQ (reference sequence). The CDR3 totals 13 residues. V lost 3 bases, J lost 2 bases, and 7 bases lay in between.

This rearrangement joins TRBV2 to TRBJ1-5, with D possibly matching TRBD1 (5 bases). This CDR3 comprises 14 residues. Germline V gene data show CDR1 as SNHLY and CDR2 as FYNNEI. The ends were cut back, 7 bases at V and 5 bases at J, with 15 bases in the middle. The CDR3 bases are TGTGCCAGCAACCGGGACGGTGAATATCAGCCCCAGCATTTT. As protein: CASNRDGEYQPQHF.

This chain joins TRBV19 and TRBJ1-1; perhaps TRBD1 as D (5 bases). CDR1 and CDR2 (germline): LNHDA, SQIVND (reference sequence). Trimming removed 5 bases from V and 0 bases from J, with 7 bases in between. The CDR3 loop spans 13 amino acids. The CDR3: CASSWGLNTEAFF. The CDR3 coding sequence is TGTGCCAGTAGTTGGGGACTGAACACTGAAGCTTTCTTT. Filled out from reference TRBV19 and TRBJ1-1, the complete variable domain reads DGGITQSPKYLFRKEGQNVTLSCEQNLNHDAMYWYRQDPGQGLRLIYYSQIVNDFQKGDIAEGYSVSREKKESFPLTVTSAQKNPTAFYLCASSWGLNTEAFFGQGTRLTVV.

V and J are TRBV6-5 and TRBJ1-5; 10 bases map to TRBD1. This CDR3 is built from 14 residues. The germline V gene encodes CDR1 MNHEY and CDR2 SVGAGI. V gave up 6 bases and J gave up 7 bases; unmatched junction bases: 6. CDR3 residues: CASSRDRGPQPQHF. The DNA for the CDR3 is TGTGCCAGCAGCCGTGACAGGGGGCCGCAGCCCCAGCATTTT.

This clone occurred a few times. This chain connects TRBV6-6 to TRBJ1-4, with unresolved D. The CDR3 loop spans 13 amino acids. Trimming stripped 2 bases from V and 5 bases from J, with 6 bases between. CDR1 and CDR2 from the germline V gene are MNHNY and SVGAGI (reference sequence). DNA of the CDR3: TGTGCCAGCAGTTACGGGGAGAATGAAAAACTGTTTTTT. Its protein product is CASSYGENEKLFF.

CDR3 residues: CASSQPGRANEKLFF. The CDR3 coding sequence is TGCGCCAGCAGCCAACCCGGCAGGGCTAATGAAAAACTGTTTTTT. The V and J genes are TRBV4-1 and TRBJ1-4; D possibly corresponds to TRBD1 (5 bases). The CDR3 totals 15 residues. The germline V gene has CDR1 MGHRA and CDR2 YSYEKL. Trimming left V 2 bases short and J 3 bases short, with 10 bases between.

The chain recombines TRBV12-5 with TRBJ2-1; 9 nucleotides align to TRBD1. The CDR3 length is 16 residues. With 0 bases clipped from V and 5 bases from J, the junction kept 5 bases outside the gene matches. Germline CDR1 and CDR2: LGHNT and FRNRAP. The CDR3 reads CASGLVLGTGNNEQFF. The CDR3 DNA reads TGTGCTAGTGGTTTGGTACTGGGGACAGGGAACAATGAGCAGTTCTTC.

The chain carries TRBV30 and TRBJ2-5; D unresolved. Germline lookup yields CDR1 GTSNPN and CDR2 SVGIG (reference sequence). V was shortened by 5 bases and J by 0 bases, with 22 bases between the two germline ends. The CDR3 extends over 17 amino acids. CDR3 residues: CAWSPVIWASDQETQYF. The CDR3 coding sequence is TGTGCCTGGTCTCCTGTAATTTGGGCCAGCGACCAAGAGACCCAGTACTTC. The full variable domain, completed using reference TRBV30 and TRBJ2-5, is SQTIHQWPATLVQPVGSPLSLECTVEGTSNPNLYWYRQAAGRGLQLLFYSVGIGQISSEVPQNLSASRPQDRQFILSSKKLLLSDSGFYLCAWSPVIWASDQETQYFGPGTRLLVL.

V usage is TRBV6-5 and J usage is TRBJ1-2; 7 bases fit TRBD1. Germline V gene data show CDR1 as MNHEY and CDR2 as SVGAGI. V was pared by 2 bases and J by 8 bases, with 2 bases of the junction left unmatched. CDR3 length: 12 residues. The CDR3 protein is CASSYQGGGYTF. The CDR3 region has the DNA TGTGCCAGCAGTTACCAGGGGGGAGGCTACACCTTC.

The chain links TRBV5-1 to TRBJ2-2; a weak D match, TRBD1 (5 bases). Deletions cut 0 bases from V and 0 bases from J, with 9 bases between. The CDR3 is 16 amino acids. Germline V gene lookup returns CDR1 SGHRS and CDR2 YFSETQ. CDR3 region: CASSLAKGPNTGELFF. The CDR3 DNA reads TGCGCCAGCAGCTTGGCCAAGGGGCCGAACACCGGGGAGCTGTTTTTT.

The chain is built from TRBV7-2 and TRBJ1-3, with 12 bases matching TRBD1. The CDR3 is 16 amino acids. Germline-derived CDR1 and CDR2 are SGHTA and FQGNSA. Unmatched junction bases numbered 5, after V lost 3 bases and J lost 5 bases. The CDR3 bases are TGTGCCAGCAGCTTGGGACAGGGGGCGTATAGAAACACCATATATTTT. This encodes CASSLGQGAYRNTIYF.

This clone appeared once. The gene calls are TRBV6-1 and TRBJ2-5, with D possibly called TRBD1 or TRBD2 (5 bases each). Per the germline V gene, CDR1 is MNHNS and CDR2 is SASEGT. This CDR3 spans 13 amino acids. V was clipped by 3 bases and J by 8 bases, with 13 bases between them. CDR3 coding DNA: TGTGCCAGCAGTGATGATGGGACGACAACCCAGTACTTC. Translation: CASSDDGTTTQYF.

J is TRBJ1-2 and V is TRBV5-4, with D unclear. With 0 bases removed from V and 3 bases from J, the gap between germline ends came to 6 bases. CDR1 is SGHNT and CDR2 is YYREEE in the germline V gene (reference sequence). The CDR3 is made up of 13 amino acids. The CDR3 nucleotides read TGTGCCAGCAGCTTGGATCCGGACTATGGCTACACCTTC. It specifies CASSLDPDYGYTF.

The chain employs TRBV27 and TRBJ1-3; TRBD1 might be the D (6 bases). The CDR3 is 17 amino acids. V lost 6 bases and J lost 2, with 20 bases in between. Germline V gene sequence: CDR1 MNHEY, CDR2 SMNVEV (reference sequence). The CDR3 protein is CASRSSGAGQTGNTIYF. As DNA, the CDR3 is TGTGCCAGCAGGTCCTCGGGGGCAGGACAGACTGGAAACACCATATATTTT.

This sequence joins TRBV5-1 and TRBJ2-1, with 12 positions matching TRBD1. The junction had 7 bases not matched to a gene; V was cut back by 2 bases and J by 7 bases. The length of the CDR3 is 16 residues. Germline CDR1 reads SGHRS; CDR2 reads YFSETQ. This CDR3 reads CASSFPGTGGENEQFF. The CDR3 nucleotides are TGCGCCAGCAGCTTTCCCGGGACAGGGGGCGAGAATGAGCAGTTCTTC.

The chain recombines TRBV6-1 with TRBJ2-6; tentatively, D is TRBD1 or TRBD2 (6 bases each). V was cut by 3 bases and J by 2 bases, with 8 bases left in between. Germline V CDR1 and CDR2: MNHNS, SASEGT. CDR3 length: 15 amino acids. The CDR3 loop is CASSEEGAGANVLTF. CDR3 in DNA: TGTGCCAGCAGTGAGGAGGGGGCTGGGGCCAACGTCCTGACTTTC.

CDR3 protein: CASSVDRGTNYGYTF. CDR3 bases: TGTGCCAGCAGCGTAGACAGGGGCACTAACTATGGCTACACCTTC. V gene TRBV9 combines with J gene TRBJ1-2, with TRBD1 matching over 7 bases. CDR1 is SGDLS and CDR2 is YYNGEE in the germline V gene. The CDR3 consists of 15 residues. V was pared by 0 bases and J by 0 bases, with 2 bases of the junction left unmatched. The whole variable domain, filled in from reference TRBV9 and TRBJ1-2, reads DSGVTQTPKHLITATGQRVTLRCSPRSGDLSVYWYQQSLDQGLQFLIQYYNGEERAKGNILERFSAQQFPDLHSELNLSSLELGDSALYFCASSVDRGTNYGYTFGSGTRLTVV.